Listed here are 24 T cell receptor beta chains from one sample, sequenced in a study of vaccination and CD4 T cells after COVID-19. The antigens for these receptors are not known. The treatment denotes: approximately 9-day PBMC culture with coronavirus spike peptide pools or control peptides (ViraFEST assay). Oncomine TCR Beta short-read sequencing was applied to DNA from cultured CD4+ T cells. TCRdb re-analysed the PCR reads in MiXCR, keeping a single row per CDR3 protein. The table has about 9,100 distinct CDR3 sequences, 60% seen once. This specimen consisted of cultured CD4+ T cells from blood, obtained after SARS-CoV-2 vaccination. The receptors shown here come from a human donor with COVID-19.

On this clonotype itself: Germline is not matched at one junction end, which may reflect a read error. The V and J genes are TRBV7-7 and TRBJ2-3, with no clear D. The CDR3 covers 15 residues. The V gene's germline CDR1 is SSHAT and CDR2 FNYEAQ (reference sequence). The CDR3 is CASSLYESSTDTQYF. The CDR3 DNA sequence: TGTGCTAGCAGCTTGTACGAGTCTAGCACAGATACGCAGTATTTT.

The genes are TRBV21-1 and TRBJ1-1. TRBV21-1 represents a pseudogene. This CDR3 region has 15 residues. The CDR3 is CASSKNQGGNTEAFF. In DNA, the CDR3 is TGTGCCAGCAGCAAAAATCAGGGAGGGAACACTGAAGCTTTCTTT.

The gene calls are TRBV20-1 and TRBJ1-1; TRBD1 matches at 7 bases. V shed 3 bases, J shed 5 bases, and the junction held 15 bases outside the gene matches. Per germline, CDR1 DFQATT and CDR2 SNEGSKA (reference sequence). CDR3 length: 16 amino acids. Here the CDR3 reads CSARRHETGARTEAFF. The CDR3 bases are TGCAGTGCTAGGCGGCATGAAACAGGGGCTAGAACTGAAGCTTTCTTT.

The CDR3 region is CASSYRDRGYEQYF. In nucleotides, the CDR3 is TGTGCCAGCAGTTACAGGGACAGGGGCTACGAGCAGTACTTC. The chain employs TRBV6-5 and TRBJ2-7; 10 bases fit TRBD1. This CDR3 region has 14 residues. Germline V CDR1 and CDR2: MNHEY, SVGAGI. The J segment lost 3 bases and the V segment lost 2 bases, leaving 1 base of the junction unmatched.

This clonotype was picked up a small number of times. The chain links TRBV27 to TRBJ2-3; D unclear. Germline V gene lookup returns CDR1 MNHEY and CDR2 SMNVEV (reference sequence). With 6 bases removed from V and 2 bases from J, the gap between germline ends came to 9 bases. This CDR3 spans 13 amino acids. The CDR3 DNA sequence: TGTGCCAGCAGGAGGTCAGACACAGATACGCAGTATTTT. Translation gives CASRRSDTDTQYF.

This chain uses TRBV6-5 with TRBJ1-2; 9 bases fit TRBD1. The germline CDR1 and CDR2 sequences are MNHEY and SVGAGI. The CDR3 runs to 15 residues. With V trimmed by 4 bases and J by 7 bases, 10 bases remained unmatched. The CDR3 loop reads CASSWQPGQGGGYTF. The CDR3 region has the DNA TGTGCCAGCAGTTGGCAACCGGGACAGGGAGGTGGCTACACCTTC.

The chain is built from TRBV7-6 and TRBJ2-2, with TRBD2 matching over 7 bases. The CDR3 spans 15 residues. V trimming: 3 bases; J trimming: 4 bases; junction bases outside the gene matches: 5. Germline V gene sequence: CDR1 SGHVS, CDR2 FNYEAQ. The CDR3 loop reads CASSLIGLGTGELFF. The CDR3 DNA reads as TGTGCCAGCAGCTTGATCGGACTAGGCACCGGGGAGCTGTTTTTT.

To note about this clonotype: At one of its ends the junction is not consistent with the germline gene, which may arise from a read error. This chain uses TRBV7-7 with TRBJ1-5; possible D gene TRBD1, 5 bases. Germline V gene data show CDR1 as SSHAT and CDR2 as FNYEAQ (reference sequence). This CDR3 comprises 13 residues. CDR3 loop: CASSLGVGQPQHF. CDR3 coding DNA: TGTGCTAGCAGCTTAGGGGTGGGGCAGCCCCAGCATTTT.

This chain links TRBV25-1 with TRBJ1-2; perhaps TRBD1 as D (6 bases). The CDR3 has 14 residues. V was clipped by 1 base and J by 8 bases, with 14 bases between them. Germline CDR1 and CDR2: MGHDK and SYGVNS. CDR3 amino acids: CASSESGGASGYTF. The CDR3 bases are TGTGCCAGCAGTGAATCGGGGGGCGCGTCCGGCTACACCTTC.

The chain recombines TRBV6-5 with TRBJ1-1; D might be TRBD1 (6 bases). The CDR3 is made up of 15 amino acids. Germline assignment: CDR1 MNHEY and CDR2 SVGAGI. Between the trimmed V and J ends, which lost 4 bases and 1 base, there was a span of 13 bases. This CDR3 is CASSSPGEANTEAFF. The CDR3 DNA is TGTGCCAGCAGTTCACCAGGGGAGGCGAACACTGAAGCTTTCTTT.

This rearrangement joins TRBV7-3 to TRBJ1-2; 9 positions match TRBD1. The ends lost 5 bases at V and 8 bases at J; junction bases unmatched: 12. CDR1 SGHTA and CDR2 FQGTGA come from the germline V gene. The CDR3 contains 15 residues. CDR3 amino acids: CASSPTGTGSEGYTF. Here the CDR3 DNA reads TGTGCCAGCAGCCCCACCGGGACAGGGTCTGAGGGCTACACCTTC.

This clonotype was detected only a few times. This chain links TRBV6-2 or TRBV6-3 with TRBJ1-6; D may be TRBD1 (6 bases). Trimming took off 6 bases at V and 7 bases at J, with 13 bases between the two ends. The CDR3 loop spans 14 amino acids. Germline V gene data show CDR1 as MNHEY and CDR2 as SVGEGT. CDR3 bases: TGTGCCAGCAGGACAACAGGGTGGAATTCACCCCTCCACTTT. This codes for CASRTTGWNSPLHF.

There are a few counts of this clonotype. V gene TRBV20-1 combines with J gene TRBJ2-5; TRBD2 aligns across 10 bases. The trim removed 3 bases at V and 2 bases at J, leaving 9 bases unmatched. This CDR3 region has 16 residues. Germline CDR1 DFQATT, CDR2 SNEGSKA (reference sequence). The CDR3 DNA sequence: TGCAGTGCTAGTCCTGATAGCGGGGGGCCTCAAGAGACCCAGTACTTC. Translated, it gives CSASPDSGGPQETQYF.

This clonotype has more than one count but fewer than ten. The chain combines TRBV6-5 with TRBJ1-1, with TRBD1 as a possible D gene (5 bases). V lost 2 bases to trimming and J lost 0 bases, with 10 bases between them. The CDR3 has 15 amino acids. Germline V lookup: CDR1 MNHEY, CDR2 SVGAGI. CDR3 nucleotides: TGTGCCAGCAGTTACGGGGCAGGGTTGAACACTGAAGCTTTCTTT. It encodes CASSYGAGLNTEAFF.

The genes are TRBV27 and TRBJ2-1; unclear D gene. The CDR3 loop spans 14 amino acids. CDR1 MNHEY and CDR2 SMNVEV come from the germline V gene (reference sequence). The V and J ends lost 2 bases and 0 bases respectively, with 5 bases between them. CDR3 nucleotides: TGTGCCAGCAGTTTACTCAGCTCCTACAATGAGCAGTTCTTC. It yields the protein CASSLLSSYNEQFF.

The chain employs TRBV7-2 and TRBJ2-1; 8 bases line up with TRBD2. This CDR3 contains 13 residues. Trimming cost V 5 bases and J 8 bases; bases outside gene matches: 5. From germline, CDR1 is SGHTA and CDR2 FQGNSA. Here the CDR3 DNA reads TGTGCCAGCAGCGTCGGGGGGGCCTATGAGCAGTTCTTC. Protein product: CASSVGGAYEQFF.

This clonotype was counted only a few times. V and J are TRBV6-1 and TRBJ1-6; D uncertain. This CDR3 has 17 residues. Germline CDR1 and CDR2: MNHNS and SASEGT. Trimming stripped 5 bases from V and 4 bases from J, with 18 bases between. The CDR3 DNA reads TGTGCCAGCAGTACATTGGTTCCCCAGCCTTATAATTCACCCCTCCACTTT. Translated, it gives CASSTLVPQPYNSPLHF.

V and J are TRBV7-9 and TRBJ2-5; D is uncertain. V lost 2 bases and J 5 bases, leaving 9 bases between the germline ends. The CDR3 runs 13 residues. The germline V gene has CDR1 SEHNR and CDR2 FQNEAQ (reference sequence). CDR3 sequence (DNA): TGTGCCAGCAGCTTATTGACCGGGGAGACCCAGTACTTC. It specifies CASSLLTGETQYF.

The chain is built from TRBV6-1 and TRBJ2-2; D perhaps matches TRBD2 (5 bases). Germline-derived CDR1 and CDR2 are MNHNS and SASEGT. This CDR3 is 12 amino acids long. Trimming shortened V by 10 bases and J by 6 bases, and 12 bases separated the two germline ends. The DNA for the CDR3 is TGTGCCACCCGAGGAGGCGCCGGGGAGCTGTTTTTT. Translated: CATRGGAGELFF.

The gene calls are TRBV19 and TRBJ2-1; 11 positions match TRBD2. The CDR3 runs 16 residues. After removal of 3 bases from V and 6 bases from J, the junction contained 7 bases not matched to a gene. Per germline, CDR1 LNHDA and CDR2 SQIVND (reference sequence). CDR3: CASSISSGGTFNEQFF. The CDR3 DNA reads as TGTGCCAGTAGTATCTCTAGCGGGGGGACGTTCAATGAGCAGTTCTTC.

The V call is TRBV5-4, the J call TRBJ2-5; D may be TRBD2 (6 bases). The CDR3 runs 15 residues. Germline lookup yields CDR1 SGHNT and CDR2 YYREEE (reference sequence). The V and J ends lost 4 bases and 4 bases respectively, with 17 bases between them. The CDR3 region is CASSPDYGFGETQYF. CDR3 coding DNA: TGTGCCAGCAGCCCGGACTATGGGTTCGGAGAGACCCAGTACTTC.

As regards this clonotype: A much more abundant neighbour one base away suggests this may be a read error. The CDR3 is CSATHRDRHGYTF. The CDR3 DNA sequence: TGCAGTGCTACCCACCGGGACAGACACGGCTACACCTTC. This sequence joins TRBV20-1 and TRBJ1-2, with TRBD1 matching 7 bases. V gave up 4 bases and J gave up 8 bases; unmatched junction bases: 10. There are 13 residues in the CDR3. Germline V lookup: CDR1 DFQATT, CDR2 SNEGSKA (reference sequence).

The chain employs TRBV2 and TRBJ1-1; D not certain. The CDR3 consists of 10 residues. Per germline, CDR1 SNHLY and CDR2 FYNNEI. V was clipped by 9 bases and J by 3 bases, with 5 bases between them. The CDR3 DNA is TGTGCCAGAGGATACACTGAAGCTTTCTTT. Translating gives CARGYTEAFF.

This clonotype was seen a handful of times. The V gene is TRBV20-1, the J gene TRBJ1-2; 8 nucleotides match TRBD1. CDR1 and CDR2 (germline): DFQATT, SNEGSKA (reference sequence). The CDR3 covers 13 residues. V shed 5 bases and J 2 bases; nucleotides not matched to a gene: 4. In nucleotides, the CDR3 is TGCAGTGCTGCGGACAGGGCAAACTATGGCTACACCTTC. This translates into CSAADRANYGYTF.